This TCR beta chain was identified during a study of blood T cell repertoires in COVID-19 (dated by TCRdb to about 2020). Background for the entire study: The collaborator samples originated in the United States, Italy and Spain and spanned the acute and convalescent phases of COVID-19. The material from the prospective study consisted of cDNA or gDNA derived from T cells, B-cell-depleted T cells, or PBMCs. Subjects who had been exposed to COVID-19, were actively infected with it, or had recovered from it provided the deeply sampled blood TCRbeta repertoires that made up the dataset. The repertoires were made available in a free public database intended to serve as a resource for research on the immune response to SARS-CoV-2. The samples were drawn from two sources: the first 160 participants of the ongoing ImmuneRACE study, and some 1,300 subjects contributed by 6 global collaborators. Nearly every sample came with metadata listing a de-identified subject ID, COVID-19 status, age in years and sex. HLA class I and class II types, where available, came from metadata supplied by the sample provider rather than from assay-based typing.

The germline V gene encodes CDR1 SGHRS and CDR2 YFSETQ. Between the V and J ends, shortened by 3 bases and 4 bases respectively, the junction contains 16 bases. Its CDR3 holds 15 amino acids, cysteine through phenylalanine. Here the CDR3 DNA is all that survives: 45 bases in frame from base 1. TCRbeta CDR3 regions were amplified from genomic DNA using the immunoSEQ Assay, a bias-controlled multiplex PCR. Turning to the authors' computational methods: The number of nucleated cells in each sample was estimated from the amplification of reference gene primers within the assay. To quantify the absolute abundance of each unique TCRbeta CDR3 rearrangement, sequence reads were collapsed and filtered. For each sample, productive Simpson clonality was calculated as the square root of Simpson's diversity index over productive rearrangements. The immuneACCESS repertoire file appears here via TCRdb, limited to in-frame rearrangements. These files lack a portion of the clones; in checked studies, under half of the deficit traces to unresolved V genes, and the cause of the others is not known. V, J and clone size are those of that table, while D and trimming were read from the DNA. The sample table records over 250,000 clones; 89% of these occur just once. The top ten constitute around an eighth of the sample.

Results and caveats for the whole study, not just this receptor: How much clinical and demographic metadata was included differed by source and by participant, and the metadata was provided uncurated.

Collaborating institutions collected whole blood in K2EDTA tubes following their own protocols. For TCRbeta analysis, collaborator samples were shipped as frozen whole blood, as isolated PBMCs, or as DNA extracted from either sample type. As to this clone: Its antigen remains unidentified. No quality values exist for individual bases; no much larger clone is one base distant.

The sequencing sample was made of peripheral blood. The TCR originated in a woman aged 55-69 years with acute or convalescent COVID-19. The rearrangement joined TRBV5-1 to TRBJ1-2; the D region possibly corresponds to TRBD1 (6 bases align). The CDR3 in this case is CASSSSGVLAYGYTF. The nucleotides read TGCGCCAGCAGCTCATCAGGGGTATTAGCCTATGGCTACACCTTC.